The rows below give T cell receptor beta chains drawn from one sample of a study of CD8+ T cells in alopecia areata. TCRdb's table, derived via immunoSEQ multiplex PCR, lists solely in-frame clones and lacks some. The data show some 220,000 clones, more than 45% seen once. The sequencing here drew on CD4+ T cells sorted from blood, taken at week 4, from a patient treated with tofacitinib. The receptors derive from a human donor with alopecia areata. CDR3s leave out the opening cysteine and the closing phenylalanine or tryptophan. A clone size is listed for some rows: how often the clone was seen (once, few, many), or a class if it is expanded.

>-|TRBV7-2|14
ASSLRGTRLDNEQF
>-|TRBV29-1|11
SASDRTAHEQY
>few|TRBV12-5|13
ASGLVLSRGTEAF
>-|TRBV5-4|14
ASSLGLGQGAYEQY
>few|TRBV6-1|13
ASSLDRVQLETQY
>-|TRBV10-3|10
AISEAFGTQY
>few|TRBV29-1|11
SVRQGIFDEQF
>-|TRBV29-1|9
SVGNNEKLF
>-|TRBV29-1|11
SVEDAQGRPQH
>-|TRBV15|12
ATSNRDSIYGYT
>-|TRBV6-6|11
ASRDRENYGYT
>-|TRBV15|13
ATSGWRGDTDTQY
>few|TRBV29-1|9
SEALNSPLH
>-|TRBV7-2|12
AVNWGLTFETQY
>-|TRBV7-6|12
ASSLQGAGNTIY